This entry is about one TCR beta chain. The data were obtained in a study of blood T cell repertoires in COVID-19. Clones were sequenced by immunoSEQ multiplex PCR, and TCRdb holds only the in-frame ones, with some missing. The data show 150,000 to 200,000 clones, 60% to 85% seen once. The TCR was taken from a man in his 60s with acute or convalescent COVID-19. Input material: peripheral blood.

CDR3 protein: CASSIPSGQGKETQYF. In DNA, the CDR3 is TGTGCCAGTAGTATACCCTCGGGACAGGGGAAAGAGACCCAGTACTTC. V is TRBV19 and J is TRBJ2-5; TRBD1 aligns across 10 bases. This CDR3 spans 16 amino acids. Germline V gives CDR1 LNHDA, CDR2 SQIVND (reference sequence). Trimming cost V 2 bases and J 3 bases; bases outside gene matches: 6.